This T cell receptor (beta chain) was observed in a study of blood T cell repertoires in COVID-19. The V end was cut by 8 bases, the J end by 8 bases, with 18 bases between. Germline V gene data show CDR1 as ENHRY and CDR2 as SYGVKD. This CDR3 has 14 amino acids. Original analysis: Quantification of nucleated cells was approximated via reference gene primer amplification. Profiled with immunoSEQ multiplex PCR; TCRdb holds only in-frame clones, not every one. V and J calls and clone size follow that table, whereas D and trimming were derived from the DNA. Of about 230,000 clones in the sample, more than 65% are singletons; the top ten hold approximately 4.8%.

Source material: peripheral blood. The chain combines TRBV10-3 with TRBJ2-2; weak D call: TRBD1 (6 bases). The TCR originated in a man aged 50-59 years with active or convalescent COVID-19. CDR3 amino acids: CAIGQEGGKGELFF. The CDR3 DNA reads TGTGCCATCGGTCAGGAAGGGGGAAAAGGGGAGCTGTTTTTT.